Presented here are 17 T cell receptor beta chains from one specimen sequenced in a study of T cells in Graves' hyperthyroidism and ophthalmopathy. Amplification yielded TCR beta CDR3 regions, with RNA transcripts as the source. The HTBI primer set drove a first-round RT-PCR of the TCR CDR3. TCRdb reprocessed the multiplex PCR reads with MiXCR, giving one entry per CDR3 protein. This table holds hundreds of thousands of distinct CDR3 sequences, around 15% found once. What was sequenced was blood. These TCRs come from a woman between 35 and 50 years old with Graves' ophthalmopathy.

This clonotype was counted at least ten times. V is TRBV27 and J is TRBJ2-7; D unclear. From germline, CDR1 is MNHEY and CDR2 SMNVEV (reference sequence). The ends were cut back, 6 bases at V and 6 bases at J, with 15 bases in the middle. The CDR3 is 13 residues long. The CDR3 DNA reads TGTGCCAGCAGAGGGATGACTGGGGTCGAGCAGTACTTC. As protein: CASRGMTGVEQYF.

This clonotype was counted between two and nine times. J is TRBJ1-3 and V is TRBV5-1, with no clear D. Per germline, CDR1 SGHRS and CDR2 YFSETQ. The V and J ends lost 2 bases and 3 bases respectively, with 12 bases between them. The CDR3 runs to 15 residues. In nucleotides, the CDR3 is TGCGCCAGCAGCTTCTATCCGGGCGGTGGAAACACCATATATTTT. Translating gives CASSFYPGGGNTIYF.

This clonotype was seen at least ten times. The CDR3 bases are TGTGCCACCTCGGTGACCGGGAGTAACACCGGGGAGCTGTTTTTT. This translates into CATSVTGSNTGELFF. This sequence joins TRBV24-1 and TRBJ2-2; weak D call: TRBD2 (6 bases). CDR1 and CDR2 (germline): KGHDR, SFDVKD. This CDR3 region has 15 residues. V lost 9 bases and J 2 bases, leaving 15 bases between the germline ends.

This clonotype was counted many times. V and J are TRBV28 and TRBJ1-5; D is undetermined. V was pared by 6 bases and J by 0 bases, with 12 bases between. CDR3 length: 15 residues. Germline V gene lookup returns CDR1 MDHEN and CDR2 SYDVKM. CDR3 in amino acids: CASRIKRYSNQPQHF. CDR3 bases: TGTGCCAGCAGAATAAAACGTTATAGCAATCAGCCCCAGCATTTT.

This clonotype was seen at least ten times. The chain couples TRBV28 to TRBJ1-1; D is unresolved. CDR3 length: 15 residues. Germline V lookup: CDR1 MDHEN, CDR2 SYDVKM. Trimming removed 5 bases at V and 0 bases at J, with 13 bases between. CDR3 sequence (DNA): TGTGCCAGCAGTAGCCCGACTGCTGTGAACACTGAAGCTTTCTTT. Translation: CASSSPTAVNTEAFF.

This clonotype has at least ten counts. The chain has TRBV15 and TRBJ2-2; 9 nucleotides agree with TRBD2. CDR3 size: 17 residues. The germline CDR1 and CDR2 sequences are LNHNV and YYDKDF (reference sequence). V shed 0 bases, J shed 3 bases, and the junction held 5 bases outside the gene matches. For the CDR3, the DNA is TGTGCCACCAGCAGAGATTCGACTAGCGGTTACACCGGGGAGCTGTTTTTT. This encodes CATSRDSTSGYTGELFF.

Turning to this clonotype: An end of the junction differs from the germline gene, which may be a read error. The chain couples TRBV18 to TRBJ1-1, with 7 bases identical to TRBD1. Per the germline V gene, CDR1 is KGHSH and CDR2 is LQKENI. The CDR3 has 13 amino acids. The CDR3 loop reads CASSPTGNTEALF. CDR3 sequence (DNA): TGTGCCAGCTCACCGACAGGGAACACTGAAGCTCTCTTT.

CDR3 sequence: CASSQGAYGNTIYF. The CDR3, as DNA: TGTGCCAGCAGTCAGGGGGCGTATGGAAACACCATATATTTT. The gene calls are TRBV12-3 or TRBV12-4 and TRBJ1-3, with 8 bases that match TRBD1. After removal of 5 bases from V and 3 bases from J, the junction contained 3 bases not matched to a gene. This CDR3 has 14 amino acids.

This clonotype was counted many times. CDR3 in DNA: TGTGCCAGCAGCCAAGTTTTGGGACTAGCGGGATTGGTCTACGAGCAGTACTTC. Translation: CASSQVLGLAGLVYEQYF. V gene TRBV14 combines with J gene TRBJ2-7, with TRBD2 identical over 13 bases. This CDR3 spans 18 amino acids. Germline CDR1 SGHDN, CDR2 FVKESK. After removal of 1 base from V and 3 bases from J, the junction contained 9 bases not matched to a gene.

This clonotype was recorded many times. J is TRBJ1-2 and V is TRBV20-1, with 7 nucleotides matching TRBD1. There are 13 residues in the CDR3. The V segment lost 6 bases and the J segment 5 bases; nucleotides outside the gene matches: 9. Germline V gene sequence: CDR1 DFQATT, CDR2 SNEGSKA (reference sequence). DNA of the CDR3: TGCAGTGCACAGACGGGACAGATTTATGGCTACACCTTC. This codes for CSAQTGQIYGYTF.

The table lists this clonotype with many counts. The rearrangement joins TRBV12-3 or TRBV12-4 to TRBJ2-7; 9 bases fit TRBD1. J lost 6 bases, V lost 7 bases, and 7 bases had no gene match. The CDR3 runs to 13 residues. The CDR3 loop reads CASTKQGATEQYF. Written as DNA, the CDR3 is TGTGCCAGCACCAAACAGGGGGCCACCGAGCAGTACTTC.

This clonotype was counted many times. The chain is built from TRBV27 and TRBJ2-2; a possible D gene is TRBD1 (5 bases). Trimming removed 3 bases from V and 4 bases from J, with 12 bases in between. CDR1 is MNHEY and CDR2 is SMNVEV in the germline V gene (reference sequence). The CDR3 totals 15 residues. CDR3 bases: TGTGCCAGCAGTTTTAGGGCAGGGTTCACCGGGGAGCTGTTTTTT. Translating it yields CASSFRAGFTGELFF.

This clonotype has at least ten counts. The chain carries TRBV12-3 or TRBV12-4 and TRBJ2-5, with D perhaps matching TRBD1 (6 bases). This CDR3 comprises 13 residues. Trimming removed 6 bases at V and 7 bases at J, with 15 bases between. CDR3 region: CASRGGGVVTQYF. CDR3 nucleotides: TGTGCCAGCAGAGGGGGTGGGGTCGTGACCCAGTACTTC.

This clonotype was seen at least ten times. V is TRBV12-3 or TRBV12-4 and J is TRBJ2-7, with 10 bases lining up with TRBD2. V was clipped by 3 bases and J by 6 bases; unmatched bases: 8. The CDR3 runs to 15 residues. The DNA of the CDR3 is TGTGCCAGCAGTTTCAATAGCGGGAGGTACGCCGAGCAGTACTTC. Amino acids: CASSFNSGRYAEQYF.

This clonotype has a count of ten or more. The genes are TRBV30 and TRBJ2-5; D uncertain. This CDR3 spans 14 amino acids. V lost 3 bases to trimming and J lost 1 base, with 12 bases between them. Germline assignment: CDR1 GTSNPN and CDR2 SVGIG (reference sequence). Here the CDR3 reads CAWSPSGTQETQYF. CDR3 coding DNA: TGTGCCTGGAGCCCAAGTGGAACCCAAGAGACCCAGTACTTC.

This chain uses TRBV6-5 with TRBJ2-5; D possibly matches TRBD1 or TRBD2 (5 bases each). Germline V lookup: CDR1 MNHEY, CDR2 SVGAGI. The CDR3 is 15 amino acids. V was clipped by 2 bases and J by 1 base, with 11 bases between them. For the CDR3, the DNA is TGTGCCAGCAGTTACCGGTTGGGACCCCAAGAGACCCAGTACTTC. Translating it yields CASSYRLGPQETQYF.

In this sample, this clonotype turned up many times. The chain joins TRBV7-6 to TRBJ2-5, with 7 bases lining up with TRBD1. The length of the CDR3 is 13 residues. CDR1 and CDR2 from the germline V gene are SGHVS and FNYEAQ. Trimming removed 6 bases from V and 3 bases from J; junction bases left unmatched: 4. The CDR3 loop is CASSLDRKETQYF. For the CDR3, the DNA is TGTGCCAGCAGTCTGGACAGGAAAGAGACCCAGTACTTC.